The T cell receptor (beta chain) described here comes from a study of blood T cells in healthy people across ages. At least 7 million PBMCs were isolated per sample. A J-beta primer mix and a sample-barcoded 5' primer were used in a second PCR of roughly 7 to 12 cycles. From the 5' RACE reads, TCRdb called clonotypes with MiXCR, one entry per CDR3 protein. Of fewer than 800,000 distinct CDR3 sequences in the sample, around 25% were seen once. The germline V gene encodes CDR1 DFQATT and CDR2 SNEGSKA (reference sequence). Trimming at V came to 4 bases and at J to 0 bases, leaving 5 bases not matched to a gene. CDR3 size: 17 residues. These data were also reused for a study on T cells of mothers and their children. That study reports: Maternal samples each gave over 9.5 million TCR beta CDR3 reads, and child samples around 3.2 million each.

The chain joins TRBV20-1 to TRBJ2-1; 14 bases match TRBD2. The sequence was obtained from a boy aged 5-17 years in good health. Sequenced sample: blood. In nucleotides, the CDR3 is TGCAGTGCTACCCGGACTAGCGGGGGGATCTCCTACAATGAGCAGTTCTTC. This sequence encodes CSATRTSGGISYNEQFF.